What follows are 27 T cell receptor beta chains derived from one specimen sequenced in a study of T cells after yellow fever vaccination. TCRdb redid the calling of the 5' RACE reads with MiXCR, one entry per CDR3 protein. The sample shows over 150,000 distinct CDR3 sequences, roughly 6.2% of them seen only once. Sequences were derived from CD4+ T cells sorted from PBMCs, sampled on the day of the first yellow fever vaccination. Receptors originate from a man aged 18 to 30 who received the YFV17D yellow fever vaccine.

This clonotype was observed a handful of times. The V and J genes are TRBV28 and TRBJ1-1; D remains unclear. V dropped 8 bases and J dropped 5 bases, with 15 bases sitting between them. CDR1 is MDHEN, CDR2 SYDVKM, per germline. The CDR3 is 13 amino acids. CDR3 amino acids: CASSWVVGTEAFF. As DNA, the CDR3 is TGTGCCAGCTCTTGGGTAGTGGGGACTGAAGCTTTCTTT.

This clonotype has a count of ten or more. J is TRBJ1-6 and V is TRBV10-3; D is unresolved. The CDR3 runs 16 residues. V dropped 0 bases and J dropped 10 bases, with 16 bases sitting between them. The germline gives CDR1 ENHRY, CDR2 SYGVKD. The CDR3 nucleotides read TGTGCCATCAGTGAGTCGAAGGCGCCGAGTGGCTCACCCCTCCACTTT. This sequence encodes CAISESKAPSGSPLHF.

The genes are TRBV7-3 and TRBJ2-3; the D is unclear. V was trimmed by 2 bases and J by 0 bases, leaving 6 bases between them. There are 14 residues in the CDR3. Germline CDR1 and CDR2: SGHTA and FQGTGA. The CDR3 DNA reads as TGTGCCAGCAGCTTACGGGCGAGCACAGATACGCAGTATTTT. It encodes CASSLRASTDTQYF.

The chain is built from TRBV20-1 and TRBJ2-1; perhaps TRBD1 as D (6 bases). Germline V gene sequence: CDR1 DFQATT, CDR2 SNEGSKA (reference sequence). CDR3 length: 12 amino acids. The V and J ends lost 5 bases and 2 bases respectively, with 7 bases between them. The CDR3 sequence: CSAGTPYNEQFF. The CDR3 DNA is TGCAGTGCTGGGACACCCTACAATGAGCAGTTCTTC.

This clonotype turned up a few times. V usage is TRBV5-4 and J usage is TRBJ2-4; 10 positions match TRBD2. This CDR3 contains 19 residues. From germline, CDR1 is SGHNT and CDR2 YYREEE (reference sequence). After removal of 2 bases from V and 2 bases from J, the junction contained 13 bases not matched to a gene. This chain's CDR3 is CASSFIQSGGAVSKNIQYF. CDR3 nucleotide sequence: TGTGCCAGCAGCTTCATCCAAAGCGGGGGGGCCGTATCCAAAAACATTCAGTACTTC.

This clonotype was detected many times. The chain employs TRBV4-1 and TRBJ1-5, with 9 bases matching TRBD1. From germline, CDR1 is MGHRA and CDR2 YSYEKL. The CDR3 is 17 residues long. The V segment lost 0 bases and the J segment 4 bases; nucleotides outside the gene matches: 7. CDR3 in DNA: TGCGCCAGCAGCCAAGAGGGGGGACAGGGCACAAATCAGCCCCAGCATTTT. Protein: CASSQEGGQGTNQPQHF.

Only a few counts were recorded for this clonotype. This chain joins TRBV12-3 or TRBV12-4 and TRBJ1-1; D is perhaps TRBD1 (5 bases). The CDR3 spans 13 residues. The ends were cut back, 9 bases at V and 4 bases at J, with 15 bases in the middle. The CDR3 region is CASWDAGVTEAFF. CDR3 nucleotide sequence: TGTGCCAGTTGGGACGCCGGGGTCACTGAAGCTTTCTTT.

The chain has TRBV6-1 and TRBJ1-1; D call uncertain. CDR3 length: 13 amino acids. The V gene lost 7 bases and the J gene lost 6 bases, with 15 bases spanning the gap. The germline V gene encodes CDR1 MNHNS and CDR2 SASEGT. The CDR3 loop reads CASTRGSSSEAFF. In DNA, the CDR3 is TGTGCCAGCACCCGAGGGTCCAGCTCTGAAGCTTTCTTT.

This clonotype has a count of ten or more. The gene calls are TRBV29-1 and TRBJ2-3; 8 bases fit TRBD1. Per the germline V gene, CDR1 is SQVTM and CDR2 is ANQGSEA. The CDR3 is made up of 14 amino acids. V was pared by 4 bases and J by 1 base, with 4 bases of the junction left unmatched. The CDR3 region is CSVAGGAGTDTQYF. CDR3 DNA: TGCAGCGTTGCAGGGGGCGCGGGCACAGATACGCAGTATTTT.

This clonotype was recorded at least ten times. V is TRBV15 and J is TRBJ1-1; D is ambiguous. Germline V CDR1 and CDR2: LNHNV, YYDKDF (reference sequence). V dropped 9 bases and J dropped 4 bases, with 15 bases sitting between them. This CDR3 comprises 13 residues. In DNA form, the CDR3 reads TGTGCCACGGAGCGATATGGCGCCACTGAAGCTTTCTTT. It yields the protein CATERYGATEAFF.

This clonotype has just a few counts. The chain links TRBV7-2 to TRBJ2-3; TRBD2 is a possible D gene (7 bases). Germline CDR1 and CDR2: SGHTA and FQGNSA. The CDR3 runs 16 residues. V lost 5 bases, J lost 5 bases, and 20 bases lay in between. The chain's CDR3 is CASSLQWGGLQDTQYF. In DNA form, the CDR3 reads TGTGCCAGCAGCCTTCAATGGGGGGGCCTCCAAGATACGCAGTATTTT.

This clonotype has a count of ten or more. The chain uses TRBV7-2 and TRBJ1-2; possibly TRBD1 for D (6 bases). V was clipped by 5 bases and J by 7 bases, with 20 bases between them. Germline CDR1 SGHTA, CDR2 FQGNSA. The CDR3 contains 15 residues. CDR3 nucleotides: TGTGCCAGCAGCCAGGCTCCACAGGGATCGGTTGGCTACACCTTC. Amino acids: CASSQAPQGSVGYTF.

This clonotype was recorded a few times. V gene TRBV7-3 combines with J gene TRBJ2-3; tentatively, D is TRBD1 (6 bases). Trimming took off 4 bases at V and 6 bases at J, with 14 bases between the two ends. The CDR3 is 14 residues long. Germline CDR1 SGHTA, CDR2 FQGTGA. DNA for the CDR3: TGTGCCAGCAGCTCCTCGAACAGGGCGGATACGCAGTATTTT. This translates into CASSSSNRADTQYF.

This clonotype was seen a handful of times. The V call is TRBV2, the J call TRBJ2-3; 9 positions agree with TRBD2. CDR3 length: 14 residues. In germline, CDR1 is SNHLY, CDR2 FYNNEI. V trimming: 7 bases; J trimming: 4 bases; junction bases outside the gene matches: 6. In DNA form, the CDR3 reads TGTGCCAGCAATATGGGCGGGGGGGCAGATACGCAGTATTTT. This codes for CASNMGGGADTQYF.

The rearrangement links TRBV18 to TRBJ1-1; 8 nucleotides line up with TRBD1. The CDR3 sequence is 15 residues long. CDR1 is KGHSH and CDR2 is LQKENI in the germline V gene. With 6 bases clipped from V and 1 base from J, the junction kept 7 bases outside the gene matches. The DNA of the CDR3 is TGTGCCAGCTCGCCTACCGGGACAGGGAACACTGAAGCTTTCTTT. Translated, it gives CASSPTGTGNTEAFF. The full variable domain, in which reference TRBV18 and TRBJ1-1 provide the parts outside the CDR3, is NAGVMQNPRHLVRRRGQEARLRCSPMKGHSHVYWYRQLPEEGLKFMVYLQKENIIDESGMPKERFSAEFPKEGPSILRIQQVVRGDSAAYFCASSPTGTGNTEAFFGQGTRLTVV.

The chain combines TRBV5-6 with TRBJ2-4; 10 nucleotides agree with TRBD1. The CDR3 contains 18 residues. Trimming cost V 0 bases and J 2 bases; bases outside gene matches: 8. Germline V gene data show CDR1 as SGHDT and CDR2 as YYEEEE. The CDR3 sequence: CASSLAVGTGVSKNIQYF. The DNA for the CDR3 is TGTGCCAGCAGCTTGGCCGTCGGGACAGGGGTGTCCAAAAACATTCAGTACTTC.

This chain links TRBV6-1 with TRBJ2-1; 7 nucleotides align to TRBD2. The CDR3 has 15 amino acids. V shed 5 bases and J 3 bases; nucleotides not matched to a gene: 7. Germline V gene sequence: CDR1 MNHNS, CDR2 SASEGT. The CDR3 protein is CASSPLGEGYNEQFF. CDR3 coding DNA: TGTGCCAGCAGTCCCCTGGGGGAGGGCTACAATGAGCAGTTCTTC.

This clonotype came up many times. This CDR3 is CASSLAADRNYGYTF. The CDR3 DNA is TGTGCCAGCAGCTTAGCTGCGGACAGAAACTATGGCTACACCTTC. The chain links TRBV7-9 to TRBJ1-2, with a tentative D call TRBD1 (6 bases). The CDR3 has 15 amino acids. Germline lookup yields CDR1 SEHNR and CDR2 FQNEAQ (reference sequence). V shed 0 bases and J shed 2 bases, with 10 bases lying between them.

This clonotype has only a few counts. V is TRBV5-4 and J is TRBJ2-3; weak D call: TRBD1 (6 bases). Trimming shortened V by 3 bases and J by 0 bases, and 8 bases separated the two germline ends. Germline CDR1 SGHNT, CDR2 YYREEE (reference sequence). The length of the CDR3 is 14 residues. The CDR3: CASSSDRSTDTQYF. The CDR3 region has the DNA TGTGCCAGCAGCTCGGACAGAAGCACAGATACGCAGTATTTT.

The J gene is TRBJ2-3, the V gene TRBV5-1, with 10 positions matching TRBD1. Germline-derived CDR1 and CDR2 are SGHRS and YFSETQ. V was clipped by 4 bases and J by 5 bases; unmatched bases: 10. The CDR3 has 16 residues. The CDR3 DNA sequence: TGCGCCAGCAGCCTCACAGGGACAGGGGCGATAGATACGCAGTATTTT. Residues: CASSLTGTGAIDTQYF.

The chain recombines TRBV4-2 with TRBJ2-3; 7 bases are shared with TRBD2. The trim removed 9 bases at V and 4 bases at J, leaving 10 bases unmatched. The germline gives CDR1 LGHNA, CDR2 YNFKEQ. The CDR3 is 14 residues long. The CDR3: CARGPGRVPDTQYF. DNA for the CDR3: TGTGCCAGGGGCCCTGGGAGGGTTCCAGATACGCAGTATTTT.

This clonotype has just a few counts. This chain connects TRBV7-2 to TRBJ2-4; D possibly corresponds to TRBD1 (5 bases). The germline gives CDR1 SGHTA, CDR2 FQGNSA. Trimming removed 5 bases at V and 7 bases at J, with 18 bases between. This CDR3 is built from 15 residues. In DNA form, the CDR3 reads TGTGCCAGCAGCCCCATAGCAGGGCTGTGGAACATTCAGTACTTC. It yields the protein CASSPIAGLWNIQYF.

J is TRBJ2-5 and V is TRBV20-1, with 7 bases lining up with TRBD2. Germline CDR1 reads DFQATT; CDR2 reads SNEGSKA (reference sequence). This CDR3 contains 15 residues. The CDR3 sequence is CSGLNLAGGGETQYF. CDR3 nucleotides: TGCAGCGGTTTAAATTTAGCGGGTGGGGGAGAGACCCAGTACTTC.

This clonotype has ten or more counts. The chain links TRBV4-3 to TRBJ1-1, with D possibly TRBD1 on 6 matching bases. The CDR3 is made up of 17 amino acids. The germline V gene has CDR1 LGHNA and CDR2 YSLEER. V was trimmed by 0 bases and J by 6 bases, leaving 20 bases between them. The CDR3 nucleotides are TGCGCCAGCAGCCAAGAACCCCCCCGCCGGGGGCTGGCTGAAGCTTTCTTT. Its protein is CASSQEPPRRGLAEAFF.

This clonotype occurred a few times. DNA of the CDR3: TGCAGTGCTAAGGCCAGAAATCAGCCCCAGCATTTT. This codes for CSAKARNQPQHF. This chain connects TRBV20-1 to TRBJ1-5; the D is unclear. Trimming removed 4 bases at V and 4 bases at J, with 8 bases between. CDR1 and CDR2 (germline): DFQATT, SNEGSKA (reference sequence). This CDR3 is built from 12 residues.

This clonotype has at least ten counts. The chain links TRBV4-2 to TRBJ1-1, with unresolved D. The CDR3 is 14 residues long. Germline CDR1 is LGHNA and CDR2 is YNFKEQ. V lost 4 bases to trimming and J lost 1 base, with 10 bases between them. CDR3 sequence: CASSPRGSNTEAFF. The CDR3 bases are TGTGCCAGCAGCCCGCGGGGATCGAACACTGAAGCTTTCTTT.

Only a few counts were recorded for this clonotype. This chain uses TRBV5-8 with TRBJ2-3; D tentatively reads TRBD1 or TRBD2 (5 bases each). The CDR3 consists of 15 residues. The V and J ends lost 4 bases and 0 bases respectively, with 12 bases between them. CDR1 is SGHTS and CDR2 is YDEGEE in the germline V gene. This CDR3 reads CASSGSGPSTDTQYF. The CDR3 nucleotides are TGTGCCAGCAGCGGATCGGGGCCCAGCACAGATACGCAGTATTTT.